This T cell receptor (beta chain) derives from a study of T cell responses to AZD1222 COVID-19 vaccine. Points on this clone: Its cognate antigen is unknown.

Sequencing was performed with immunoSEQ multiplex PCR; in TCRdb, only in-frame clones are kept and a portion is missing. The sample includes around 44,000 clones, approximately 86% of them seen just once. The CDR3 length is 16 residues. The V segment lost 6 bases and the J segment 4 bases; nucleotides outside the gene matches: 11. The V gene's germline CDR1 is LNHDA and CDR2 SQIVND (reference sequence). Overall study findings and caveats: Spike regions recognized by vaccine-associated CD4 TCRs spanned the protein, led by 160-218 and 743-854. After two AZD1222 doses, spike-specific TCR breadth and depth rose versus day 0.

The material was peripheral blood, obtained 28 days after the second AZD1222 dose. J is TRBJ2-7 and V is TRBV19; 11 bases agree with TRBD2. This receptor was obtained from an adult who received the AZD1222 COVID-19 vaccine. The CDR3 nucleotides are TGTGCCAGTAGAAACCGGACTAGCGGGCCACCGTACGAGCAGTACTTC. This gives the protein CASRNRTSGPPYEQYF.